These 11 T cell receptor beta chains share one sample of origin, sequenced in a study of T-cell memory formation after mild COVID-19. A single record per CDR3 protein comes from TCRdb applying MiXCR to the 5' RACE reads. The table lists fewer than 250,000 distinct CDR3 sequences, 15% of them singletons. Specimen: PBMCs or a T cell subset sorted from them (not recorded which). These receptors originate from an adult woman who had mild COVID-19 (a few samples of this study predate the infection). Cell type and time point are not known.

The chain recombines TRBV5-1 with TRBJ1-2, with D possibly TRBD1 on 6 matching bases. The CDR3 is 14 residues long. The V and J ends lost 4 bases and 6 bases respectively, with 16 bases between them. Germline V CDR1 and CDR2: SGHRS, YFSETQ. The CDR3: CASSLGALADGYTF. In DNA, the CDR3 is TGCGCCAGCAGCCTGGGGGCCCTAGCGGATGGCTACACCTTC.

This clonotype was detected a few times. The chain carries TRBV12-3 or TRBV12-4 and TRBJ2-5, with TRBD2 matching over 16 bases. There are 18 residues in the CDR3. J was trimmed by 6 bases and V by 6 bases; bases with no gene match: 13. The chain's CDR3 is CASSFAGTSGGALKTQYF. The CDR3 DNA reads as TGTGCCAGCAGCTTTGCCGGGACTAGCGGGGGGGCTCTAAAGACCCAGTACTTC.

The gene calls are TRBV19 and TRBJ1-2; possible D gene TRBD1, 6 bases. This CDR3 comprises 15 residues. Germline values: CDR1 LNHDA, CDR2 SQIVND (reference sequence). V lost 8 bases and J 2 bases, leaving 18 bases between the germline ends. CDR3 sequence: CASGPRQARNYGYTF. In DNA, the CDR3 is TGTGCCAGTGGCCCTCGACAGGCGCGAAACTATGGCTACACCTTC.

The DNA of the CDR3 is TGTGCCAGCAGCGTAGGGCGGGGGGCCCGGGCTCGGACAGATACGCAGTATTTT. This sequence encodes CASSVGRGARARTDTQYF. The chain links TRBV9 to TRBJ2-3, with 8 bases aligning to TRBD2. Germline CDR1 reads SGDLS; CDR2 reads YYNGEE. This CDR3 contains 18 residues. The trim removed 0 bases at V and 3 bases at J, leaving 12 bases unmatched.

This clonotype was seen many times. The gene calls are TRBV20-1 and TRBJ1-1; 9 nucleotides line up with TRBD1. V was pared by 7 bases and J by 1 base, with 7 bases of the junction left unmatched. Germline V CDR1 and CDR2: DFQATT, SNEGSKA (reference sequence). CDR3 length: 14 residues. For the CDR3, the DNA is TGCAGTGTTAAATCGGGACAGGGGAACACTGAAGCTTTCTTT. It translates to CSVKSGQGNTEAFF.

The rearrangement links TRBV12-3 or TRBV12-4 to TRBJ1-3; weak D call: TRBD1 (6 bases). V was trimmed by 4 bases and J by 7 bases, leaving 26 bases between them. The CDR3 has 18 amino acids. CDR3 sequence: CASSSQGSSLGGFNTIYF. The CDR3 region has the DNA TGTGCCAGCAGTTCGCAGGGCTCCAGCCTAGGGGGGTTTAACACCATATATTTT.

V and J are TRBV2 and TRBJ1-1; D is unclear. CDR3 size: 15 residues. The V end lost 7 bases, the J end lost 1 base, and 16 bases lay between the germline ends. Germline V gene lookup returns CDR1 SNHLY and CDR2 FYNNEI. This CDR3 is CASIPRLKGNTEAFF. In nucleotides, the CDR3 is TGTGCCAGCATTCCTCGACTGAAGGGGAACACTGAAGCTTTCTTT.

This chain uses TRBV20-1 with TRBJ2-3; TRBD2 agrees at 11 bases. This CDR3 region has 14 residues. Germline V gene sequence: CDR1 DFQATT, CDR2 SNEGSKA (reference sequence). Trimming took 3 bases from V and 6 from J; bases not matched to a gene: 5. CDR3 in amino acids: CSASVAGGPDTQYF. CDR3 bases: TGCAGTGCTAGCGTAGCGGGAGGGCCGGATACGCAGTATTTT.

CDR3 coding DNA: TGTGCCAGCAGTTACTCGATGACTAGCGGGGGGGAGACCCAGTACTTC. Residues: CASSYSMTSGGETQYF. The chain links TRBV6-5 to TRBJ2-5; TRBD2 matches 13 bases. V lost 0 bases, J lost 5 bases, and 3 bases stayed unmatched. This CDR3 contains 16 residues. The germline gives CDR1 MNHEY, CDR2 SVGAGI.

The V call is TRBV7-2, the J call TRBJ1-3; 9 bases are a match to TRBD1. V lost 5 bases to trimming and J lost 2 bases; unmatched junction nucleotides: 10. The CDR3 spans 17 residues. CDR1 and CDR2 (germline): SGHTA, FQGNSA. CDR3 residues: CASSPRQDRGAGNTIYF. The CDR3 bases are TGTGCCAGCAGCCCACGACAGGACAGGGGTGCTGGAAACACCATATATTTT.

The V and J genes are TRBV6-2 or TRBV6-3 and TRBJ2-5; D is perhaps TRBD1 or TRBD2 (6 bases each). Between the trimmed V and J ends, which lost 8 bases and 5 bases, there was a span of 21 bases. CDR3 length equals 15 residues. Germline CDR1 is MNHEY and CDR2 is SVGEGT. CDR3 DNA sequence: TGTGCCAGCCGGGGGCCGGACCCCGGTCGGGAGACCCAGTACTTC. Translated, it gives CASRGPDPGRETQYF.